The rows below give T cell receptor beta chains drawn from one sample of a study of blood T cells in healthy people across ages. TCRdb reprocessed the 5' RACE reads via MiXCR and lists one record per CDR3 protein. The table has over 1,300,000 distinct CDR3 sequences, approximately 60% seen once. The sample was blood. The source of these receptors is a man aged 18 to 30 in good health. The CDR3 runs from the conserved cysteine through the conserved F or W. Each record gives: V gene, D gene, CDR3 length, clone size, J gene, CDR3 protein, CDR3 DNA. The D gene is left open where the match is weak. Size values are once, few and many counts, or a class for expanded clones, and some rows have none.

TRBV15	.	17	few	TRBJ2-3	CATSRGRTGVLTDTQYF	TGTGCCACCAGCAGGGGAAGGACGGGGGTTTTAACAGATACGCAGTATTTT
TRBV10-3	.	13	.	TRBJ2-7	CAIRPGSNYEQYF	TGTGCCATCAGGCCTGGAAGTAACTACGAGCAGTACTTC
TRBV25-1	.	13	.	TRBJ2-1	CASSVAAAGTQFF	TGTGCCAGCAGCGTGGCAGCCGCAGGGACCCAGTTCTTC
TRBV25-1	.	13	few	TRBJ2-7	CASSAPNSYEQYF	TGTGCCAGCAGTGCTCCCAACAGCTACGAGCAGTACTTC
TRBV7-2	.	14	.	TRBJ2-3	CASSPLTNTDTQYF	TGTGCCAGCAGCCCGCTGACTAACACAGATACGCAGTATTTT
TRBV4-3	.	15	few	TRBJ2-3	CASSQDRGDTDTQYF	TGCGCCAGCAGCCAAGATCGCGGGGACACAGATACGCAGTATTTT
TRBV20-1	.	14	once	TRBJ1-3	CSARARVFGNTIYF	TGCAGTGCTAGAGCTCGGGTTTTCGGAAACACCATATATTTT
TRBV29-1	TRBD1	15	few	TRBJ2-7	CSVGRTGDLGYEQYF	TGCAGCGTGGGGAGGACAGGGGATCTCGGCTACGAGCAGTACTTC
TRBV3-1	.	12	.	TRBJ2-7	CASSQVRNEQYF	TGTGCCAGCAGCCAAGTTAGGAATGAGCAGTACTTC
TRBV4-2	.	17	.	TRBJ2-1	CASSQDLVGREKNEQFF	TGTGCCAGCAGCCAAGATCTAGTTGGCAGGGAAAAGAATGAGCAGTTCTTC
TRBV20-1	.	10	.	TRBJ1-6	CSARLGALHF	TGCAGTGCCCGGCTAGGGGCCCTCCACTTT
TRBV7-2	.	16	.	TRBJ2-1	CASSLGGDPSYNEQFF	TGTGCCAGCAGCTTAGGGGGGGACCCTTCCTACAATGAGCAGTTCTTC
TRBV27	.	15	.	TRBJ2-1	CASRPGTPPYNEQFF	TGTGCCAGCAGGCCCGGGACCCCCCCCTACAATGAGCAGTTCTTC
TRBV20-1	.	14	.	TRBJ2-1	CSARRPGSGVEQFF	TGCAGTGCTCGAAGACCGGGTTCAGGCGTGGAGCAGTTCTTC
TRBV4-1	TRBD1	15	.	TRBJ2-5	CASSSGQSYQETQYF	TGCGCCAGCAGCTCGGGACAGTCGTACCAAGAGACCCAGTACTTC
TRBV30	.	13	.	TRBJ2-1	CAWSRSSYNEQFF	TGTGCCTGGAGCCGTAGCTCCTACAATGAGCAGTTCTTC
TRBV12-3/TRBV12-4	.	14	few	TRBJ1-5	CASSLNGVNQPQHF	TGTGCCAGCAGTTTAAACGGGGTAAATCAGCCCCAGCATTTT
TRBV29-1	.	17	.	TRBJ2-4	CSVEEGAGGGAKNIQYF	TGCAGCGTTGAAGAGGGGGCTGGGGGCGGGGCCAAAAACATTCAGTACTTC
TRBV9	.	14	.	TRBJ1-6	CASSGDPRNSPLHF	TGTGCCAGCAGCGGCGACCCCAGGAATTCACCCCTCCACTTT
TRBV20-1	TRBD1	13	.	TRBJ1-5	CSARDRINQPQHF	TGCAGTGCTAGGGACAGGATAAATCAGCCCCAGCATTTT
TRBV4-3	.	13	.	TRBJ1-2	CASRAAGGYGYTF	TGCGCCAGCCGAGCGGCGGGGGGCTATGGCTACACCTTC
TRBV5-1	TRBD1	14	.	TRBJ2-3	CASSSRQGEDTQYF	TGCGCCAGCAGCTCGAGACAGGGGGAAGATACGCAGTATTTT
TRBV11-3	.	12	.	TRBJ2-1	CASSLLPDEQFF	TGTGCCAGCAGCTTACTCCCAGATGAGCAGTTCTTC
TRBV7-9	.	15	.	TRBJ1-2	CASSLVQALNYGYTF	TGTGCCAGCAGCTTAGTCCAAGCCCTAAACTATGGCTACACCTTC
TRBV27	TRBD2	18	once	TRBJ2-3	CASSYGAGGPSSTDTQYF	TGTGCCAGCAGTTACGGAGCGGGGGGTCCCTCTAGCACAGATACGCAGTATTTT
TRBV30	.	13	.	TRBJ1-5	CAWSVEGNQPQHF	TGTGCCTGGAGTGTAGAGGGAAATCAGCCCCAGCATTTT
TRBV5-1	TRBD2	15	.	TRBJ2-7	CASSPSRLADYEQYF	TGCGCCAGCAGCCCGTCTAGACTAGCGGATTACGAGCAGTACTTC
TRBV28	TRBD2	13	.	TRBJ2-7	CASSPGLLNEQYF	TGTGCCAGCAGTCCGGGACTACTCAATGAGCAGTACTTC
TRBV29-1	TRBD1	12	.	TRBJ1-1	CSVRQGATEAFF	TGCAGCGTTAGACAGGGAGCCACTGAAGCTTTCTTT